This T cell receptor (gamma chain) was captured in a study of gamma-delta chains in newborns, infants, children. As for this clone: One end of the junction is discordant with germline, which a read error may explain.

TCRdb reapplied CATT to the reads. The sample shows some 550 gamma-chain clones, less than 55% of them seen only once. This CDR3 region has 17 residues. CDR1 is GITISATS and CDR2 is ISYDGTV in the germline V gene (reference sequence). The receptor comes from a child who was a newborn, infant or young child, either healthy, febrile or measles-vaccinated (not recorded which). The chain couples TRGV9 to TRGJP. The J gene is not listed in TCRdb, so it was assigned here from a DNA match to germline. The sample comprised blood. The DNA of the CDR3 is TGTGCCTTGTGGGGGGTGCATTACGAGTTGGGCAAAAAAATCAAGGTATTT. This encodes CALWGVHYELGKKIKVF.